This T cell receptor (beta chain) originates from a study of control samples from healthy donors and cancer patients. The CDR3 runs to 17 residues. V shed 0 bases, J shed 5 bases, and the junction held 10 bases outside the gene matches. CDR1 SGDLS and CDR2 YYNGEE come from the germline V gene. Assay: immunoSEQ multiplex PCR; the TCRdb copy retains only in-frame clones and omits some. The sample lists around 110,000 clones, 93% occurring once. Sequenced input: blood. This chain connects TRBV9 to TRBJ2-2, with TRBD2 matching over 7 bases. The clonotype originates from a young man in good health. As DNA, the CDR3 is TGTGCCAGCAGCGTAGCCGGCGGGGGTTCCCGAACCGGGGAGCTGTTTTTT. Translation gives CASSVAGGGSRTGELFF. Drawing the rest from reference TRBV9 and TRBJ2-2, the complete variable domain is DSGVTQTPKHLITATGQRVTLRCSPRSGDLSVYWYQQSLDQGLQFLIQYYNGEERAKGNILERFSAQQFPDLHSELNLSSLELGDSALYFCASSVAGGGSRTGELFFGEGSRLTVL.